This paragraph reports one T cell receptor beta chain. Its target antigen remains unknown. Base qualities are not recorded, but no much larger clone differs from it by a single base. The CDR3 numbers 15 residues from cysteine through phenylalanine. Left in the record is the CDR3 DNA by itself, 45 bases read in frame from the first base. The data were taken from a study of blood T cell repertoires in COVID-19 (TCRdb year 2020). About the study as a whole: Collaborator samples came from the United States, Italy and Spain and covered acute and convalescent phases of COVID-19. Samples came from the ongoing ImmuneRACE study (first 160 participants) plus 1,254 subjects from 6 global collaborators. Nearly every sample came with metadata listing a de-identified subject ID, COVID-19 status, age in years and sex. Where available, HLA class I and class II types were taken from metadata supplied by the sample provider and were not determined by assay-based typing. The repertoires were made available in a free public database intended to serve as a resource for research on the immune response to SARS-CoV-2. The prospective study material was composed of cDNA or gDNA derived from T cells, B-cell-depleted T cells, or PBMCs. Deeply sampled blood TCRbeta repertoires from subjects exposed to, actively infected with, or recovered from COVID-19 were included in the dataset. Study-wide conclusions, independent of this receptor: The amount of clinical and demographic metadata varied by source and participant and was provided uncurated.

Another Seattle source contributed samples from volunteer blood donors who had recovered from COVID-19. Each collaborating institution followed its own protocols to collect whole blood in K2EDTA tubes. For TCRbeta analysis, collaborators shipped samples as frozen whole blood, isolated PBMCs, or DNA extracted from either of those sample types. TCRbeta CDR3 regions were amplified from genomic DNA by means of the immunoSEQ Assay, a bias-controlled multiplex PCR. The study's processing was this. The number of nucleated cells in each sample was estimated by amplification of reference gene primers within the assay. To quantify the absolute abundance of each unique TCRbeta CDR3 rearrangement, sequence reads were collapsed and filtered. For each sample, productive Simpson clonality was calculated as the square root of Simpson's diversity index over productive rearrangements. Imported from immuneACCESS, the table was reduced by TCRdb to in-frame sequences with V and J called. These copies leave out some clones; in studies compared against another copy, an unresolved V gene accounts for under half, and the cause of the remainder is not known. The V and J calls and clone size come from that table; D and trimming were worked out from the DNA. For this sample there are a few hundred thousand clones; approximately 87% appear just once. About 4.5% of the sample comes from the top ten.

The sample taken for sequencing was peripheral blood. This TCR was recovered from a man between 60 and 70 years old who had recovered from COVID-19. The chain is made from TRBV21-1 and TRBJ1-3; the listed D gene, TRBD1, was not tested against the DNA. TRBV21-1 is assigned pseudogene status. The CDR3 region: CASSKEDSSGNTIYF. Here is the DNA: TGTGCCAGCAGCAAAGAGGACAGCTCTGGAAACACCATATATTTT.